The 23 T cell receptor beta chains given below trace back to one sample, sequenced in a study of blood T cell repertoires in COVID-19. Assay used: immunoSEQ multiplex PCR; TCRdb lists only in-frame clones, some missing. The sample has 300,000 to 400,000 clones; 88% are singletons. The sample consisted of PBMCs or T cells enriched from blood (not recorded which). The receptors originated from a woman younger than 30 who had recovered from COVID-19.

This clone was seen a handful of times. V gene TRBV19 combines with J gene TRBJ1-1; D perhaps matches TRBD1 (5 bases). This CDR3 contains 13 residues. V was cut by 5 bases and J by 7 bases, with 14 bases left in between. Germline V gene data show CDR1 as LNHDA and CDR2 as SQIVND (reference sequence). This CDR3 reads CASSARGGDEAFF. The DNA for the CDR3 is TGTGCCAGTAGTGCGCGGGGGGGTGATGAAGCTTTCTTT. Together with reference TRBV19 and TRBJ1-1, the CDR3 gives the full variable domain: DGGITQSPKYLFRKEGQNVTLSCEQNLNHDAMYWYRQDPGQGLRLIYYSQIVNDFQKGDIAEGYSVSREKKESFPLTVTSAQKNPTAFYLCASSARGGDEAFFGQGTRLTVV.

The chain links TRBV4-1 to TRBJ2-3; D is perhaps TRBD2 (5 bases). Germline loops: CDR1 MGHRA, CDR2 YSYEKL. Trimming stripped 1 base from V and 8 bases from J, with 16 bases between. The CDR3 is 15 residues long. CDR3 nucleotides: TGCGCCAGCAGCCAAGGGGTGGAGGTTCGAGGTACGCAGTATTTT. Translation gives CASSQGVEVRGTQYF.

This rearrangement joins TRBV3-1 (or the pseudogene TRBV3-2) to TRBJ2-5; D is possibly TRBD1 (7 bases). This CDR3 spans 12 amino acids. Trimming took 3 bases from V and 9 from J, leaving 11 bases between them. Germline CDR1 LGHDT, CDR2 YNNKEL (reference sequence). The CDR3 sequence is CASSHQGGPQYF. The CDR3 nucleotides are TGTGCCAGCAGCCATCAGGGGGGTCCCCAGTACTTC.

The chain carries TRBV9 and TRBJ1-1, with D possibly matching TRBD1 (5 bases). Per germline, CDR1 SGDLS and CDR2 YYNGEE. The CDR3 totals 14 residues. V dropped 8 bases and J dropped 6 bases, with 20 bases sitting between them. CDR3 in amino acids: CASGRTQSPPEAFF. CDR3 sequence (DNA): TGTGCCAGTGGTCGGACACAAAGCCCCCCTGAAGCTTTCTTT. The variable domain in full, with the rest retrieved from reference TRBV9 and TRBJ1-1, is DSGVTQTPKHLITATGQRVTLRCSPRSGDLSVYWYQQSLDQGLQFLIQYYNGEERAKGNILERFSAQQFPDLHSELNLSSLELGDSALYFCASGRTQSPPEAFFGQGTRLTVV.

V usage is TRBV7-2 and J usage is TRBJ2-2; D remains ambiguous. CDR3 size: 13 residues. V lost 4 bases, J lost 1 base, and 4 bases lay in between. The germline gives CDR1 SGHTA, CDR2 FQGNSA. The CDR3 region is CASSSVNTGELFF. The CDR3 DNA reads TGTGCCAGCAGCTCGGTGAACACCGGGGAGCTGTTTTTT.

For this clone: The junction departs from the called germline gene at one end, perhaps through a read error. V is TRBV10-3 and J is TRBJ1-1, with 8 bases identical to TRBD1. The germline V gene encodes CDR1 ENHRY and CDR2 SYGVKD. The CDR3 is 12 amino acids. CDR3 sequence: CAVRGQDTEAFF. CDR3 bases: TGTGCCGTCAGGGGGCAGGACACTGAAGCTTTCTTT.

The chain is built from TRBV12-3 or TRBV12-4 and TRBJ2-2; no reliable D call. V lost 7 bases to trimming and J lost 8 bases, with 8 bases between them. This CDR3 has 11 amino acids. DNA of the CDR3: TGTGCCAGCACTCTATCAGGGGAGCTGTTTTTT. It specifies CASTLSGELFF.

This sequence joins TRBV5-4 and TRBJ1-2; a possible D gene is TRBD1 (5 bases). Germline V lookup: CDR1 SGHNT, CDR2 YYREEE (reference sequence). The CDR3 consists of 15 residues. V lost 1 base and J lost 6, with 16 bases in between. CDR3 sequence: CASSLYSGVGDGYTF. Here the CDR3 DNA reads TGTGCCAGCAGCTTGTATTCGGGGGTAGGAGATGGCTACACCTTC.

V usage is TRBV13 and J usage is TRBJ1-1, with 8 bases lining up with TRBD1. V shed 7 bases, J shed 4 bases, and the junction held 8 bases outside the gene matches. The CDR3 sequence is 14 residues long. Germline V gene lookup returns CDR1 PRHDT and CDR2 FYEKMQ (reference sequence). CDR3 nucleotides: TGTGCCAGCACCCTAGGGACAGGTATCACTGAAGCTTTCTTT. Protein: CASTLGTGITEAFF.

The V call is TRBV4-1, the J call TRBJ2-7, with TRBD2 identical over 7 bases. Germline V gene data show CDR1 as MGHRA and CDR2 as YSYEKL. Trimming at V came to 4 bases and at J to 3 bases, leaving 12 bases not matched to a gene. This CDR3 has 16 amino acids. The CDR3 here is CASSPGRRSRYYEQYF. The DNA for the CDR3 is TGCGCCAGCAGCCCCGGGAGGAGGAGCCGTTACTACGAGCAGTACTTC.

The rearrangement joins TRBV5-4 to TRBJ1-1; weak D call: TRBD1 (6 bases). This CDR3 is built from 15 residues. The V gene's germline CDR1 is SGHNT and CDR2 YYREEE (reference sequence). Trimming pared 3 bases from V and 5 bases from J, leaving 17 bases between. The DNA for the CDR3 is TGTGCCAGCAGCTCGATACAGGGTGGGGTGACTGAAGCTTTCTTT. Translating gives CASSSIQGGVTEAFF.

The chain uses TRBV2 and TRBJ2-2; 9 bases align to TRBD2. Germline lookup yields CDR1 SNHLY and CDR2 FYNNEI. The J segment lost 0 bases and the V segment lost 4 bases, leaving 0 bases of the junction unmatched. The CDR3 has 15 residues. Here the CDR3 reads CASSGLAANTGELFF. The CDR3 DNA sequence: TGTGCCAGCAGTGGACTAGCGGCGAACACCGGGGAGCTGTTTTTT.

There are a few counts of this clone. J is TRBJ1-1 and V is TRBV5-4; 7 bases are shared with TRBD1. Trimming took 4 bases from V and 1 from J; bases not matched to a gene: 4. Germline assignment: CDR1 SGHNT and CDR2 YYREEE (reference sequence). The CDR3 totals 14 residues. CDR3 sequence reads: CASSQRQGNTEAFF. CDR3 in DNA: TGTGCCAGCAGCCAAAGACAGGGGAACACTGAAGCTTTCTTT.

The chain employs TRBV19 and TRBJ1-6; a weak D match, TRBD1 (5 bases). Between the trimmed V and J ends, which lost 3 bases and 7 bases, there was a span of 10 bases. This CDR3 has 14 amino acids. Germline-derived CDR1 and CDR2 are LNHDA and SQIVND (reference sequence). The CDR3 coding sequence is TGTGCCAGTAGTATTCAGGGTTTGAATTCACCCCTCCACTTT. It translates to CASSIQGLNSPLHF.

This chain links TRBV7-3 with TRBJ2-2; D uncertain. Looked up from germline, CDR1 is SGHTA and CDR2 is FQGTGA. The ends were cut back, 8 bases at V and 8 bases at J, with 21 bases in the middle. This CDR3 contains 15 residues. CDR3 protein: CASAPGDFSFGELFF. In DNA form, the CDR3 reads TGTGCCAGCGCCCCTGGTGACTTTTCGTTTGGGGAGCTGTTTTTT.

The J gene is TRBJ1-6, the V gene TRBV4-2; 8 nucleotides agree with TRBD1. J lost 5 bases, V lost 4 bases, and 7 bases had no gene match. Germline V gene lookup returns CDR1 LGHNA and CDR2 YNFKEQ. The CDR3 sequence is 16 residues long. The CDR3 DNA is TGTGCCAGCAGCCCCGACAGGGGATCCAATAATTCACCCCTCCACTTT. It codes for CASSPDRGSNNSPLHF.

The rearrangement links TRBV11-3 to TRBJ2-1, with 9 bases identical to TRBD1. After removal of 5 bases from V and 3 bases from J, the junction contained 5 bases not matched to a gene. The CDR3 totals 15 residues. Germline values: CDR1 SGHNT, CDR2 YENEEA. The DNA of the CDR3 is TGTGCCAGCAGCCACAGGGGGCTCGGCTACAATGAGCAGTTCTTC. Translating it yields CASSHRGLGYNEQFF.

This clone was seen more than once but under ten times. CDR3 loop: CSVEGQLEAFF. CDR3 bases: TGCAGCGTTGAGGGACAGCTTGAAGCTTTCTTT. This chain uses TRBV29-1 with TRBJ1-1, with 7 bases lining up with TRBD1. V was clipped by 3 bases and J by 7 bases; unmatched bases: 2. The CDR3 is made up of 11 amino acids. The germline V gene encodes CDR1 SQVTM and CDR2 ANQGSEA. The variable domain in full, with the rest retrieved from reference TRBV29-1 and TRBJ1-1, is SAVISQKPSRDICQRGTSLTIQCQVDSQVTMMFWYRQQPGQSLTLIATANQGSEATYESGFVIDKFPISRPNLTFSTLTVSNMSPEDSSIYLCSVEGQLEAFFGQGTRLTVV.

J is TRBJ2-2 and V is TRBV5-4; D unclear. With 0 bases removed from V and 5 bases from J, the gap between germline ends came to 11 bases. Per the germline V gene, CDR1 is SGHNT and CDR2 is YYREEE (reference sequence). CDR3 length: 15 residues. The CDR3 DNA reads TGTGCCAGCAGCTTGGGGGCAGCCGGAACCGGGGAGCTGTTTTTT. This codes for CASSLGAAGTGELFF.

In the case of this clone: The sample contains more than one DNA sequence encoding this CDR3. Here the CDR3 DNA reads TGTGCCAGCAGCGTAGCTAGGAACACTGAAGCTTTCTTT. Translation: CASSVARNTEAFF. This chain uses TRBV9 with TRBJ1-1; D gene ambiguous. CDR3 length: 13 residues. CDR1 and CDR2 (germline): SGDLS, YYNGEE. Trimming cost V 0 bases and J 1 base, with 4 bases left between them.

The rearrangement links TRBV18 to TRBJ1-1; D is uncertain. V was cut by 1 base and J by 4 bases, with 7 bases left in between. CDR1 and CDR2 from the germline V gene are KGHSH and LQKENI. This CDR3 spans 13 amino acids. As DNA, the CDR3 is TGTGCCAGCTCACCACGTGGTAGCACTGAAGCTTTCTTT. It yields the protein CASSPRGSTEAFF. The full variable domain, with the rest looked up from reference TRBV18 and TRBJ1-1, is NAGVMQNPRHLVRRRGQEARLRCSPMKGHSHVYWYRQLPEEGLKFMVYLQKENIIDESGMPKERFSAEFPKEGPSILRIQQVVRGDSAAYFCASSPRGSTEAFFGQGTRLTVV.

On this clone itself: This same CDR3 is encoded by further DNA sequences in the sample. This chain uses TRBV29-1 with TRBJ2-5, with D tentatively TRBD2 (6 bases). In germline, CDR1 is SQVTM, CDR2 ANQGSEA. Between the trimmed V and J ends, which lost 3 bases and 3 bases, there was a span of 11 bases. This CDR3 comprises 13 residues. The CDR3 spells CSVEGLDEETQYF. CDR3 nucleotide sequence: TGCAGCGTTGAGGGACTGGACGAAGAGACCCAGTACTTC.

The chain recombines TRBV3-1 (or the pseudogene TRBV3-2) with TRBJ2-4, with D maybe TRBD1 (5 bases). Per germline, CDR1 LGHDT and CDR2 YNNKEL (reference sequence). There are 15 residues in the CDR3. Trimming shortened V by 1 base and J by 8 bases, and 15 bases separated the two germline ends. The CDR3 nucleotides read TGTGCCAGCAGCCAAGGCCTGACAGTAATCGACATTCAGTACTTC. Translated: CASSQGLTVIDIQYF.